The 32 T cell receptor beta chains below were found in one sample sequenced in a study of CD8 T cells in Susac syndrome. It was with random hexamers that about 0.45 to 1 ug RNA was reverse transcribed. Each CDR3 protein is one row after TCRdb ran MiXCR on the immunoSEQ multiplex PCR reads. Of roughly 120,000 distinct CDR3 sequences in the sample, roughly 94% were seen once. The sample comprised CD4+ T cells from PBMCs. Every receptor here comes from a human donor with multiple sclerosis.

The genes are TRBV30 and TRBJ2-7; D is ambiguous. V gave up 3 bases and J gave up 3 bases, with 12 bases separating them. The CDR3 spans 13 residues. CDR1 is GTSNPN, CDR2 SVGIG, per germline (reference sequence). In nucleotides, the CDR3 is TGTGCCTGGAGGGGCGAGGCTCTCTACGAGCAGTACTTC. Its protein product is CAWRGEALYEQYF.

The CDR3 spells CASSQQRMYQETQYF. DNA for the CDR3: TGTGCCAGCAGCCAACAAAGGATGTACCAAGAGACCCAGTACTTC. The chain joins TRBV3-1 to TRBJ2-5, with D uncertain. V lost 2 bases and J lost 0, with 10 bases in between. Germline V gene sequence: CDR1 LGHDT, CDR2 YNNKEL (reference sequence). The CDR3 sequence is 15 residues long.

This chain links TRBV7-2 with TRBJ2-7; 7 nucleotides agree with TRBD1. The CDR3 has 14 residues. V gave up 5 bases and J gave up 2 bases; unmatched junction bases: 6. Germline V gives CDR1 SGHTA, CDR2 FQGNSA. The DNA of the CDR3 is TGTGCCAGCAGCCCTCCTAGGGGGCCCTACGAGCAGTACTTC. This encodes CASSPPRGPYEQYF.

The chain is built from TRBV9 and TRBJ2-3; no definite D call. CDR3 length equals 14 residues. V lost 0 bases to trimming and J lost 2 bases, with 7 bases between them. Germline CDR1 SGDLS, CDR2 YYNGEE. The CDR3 sequence: CASSVDLITDTQYF. In DNA form, the CDR3 reads TGTGCCAGCAGCGTAGATCTTATCACAGATACGCAGTATTTT.

This chain links TRBV29-1 with TRBJ2-4, with D hard to call. This CDR3 is built from 12 residues. From germline, CDR1 is SQVTM and CDR2 ANQGSEA. V dropped 5 bases and J dropped 6 bases, with 11 bases sitting between them. In nucleotides, the CDR3 is TGCAGCGTTCCTGGGTCGACAAACATTCAGTACTTC. Its protein is CSVPGSTNIQYF.

The chain recombines TRBV27 with TRBJ1-2; TRBD1 might be the D (6 bases). The CDR3 contains 11 residues. The V gene's germline CDR1 is MNHEY and CDR2 SMNVEV (reference sequence). The ends were cut back, 10 bases at V and 7 bases at J, with 13 bases in the middle. In DNA form, the CDR3 reads TGTGCCACTGGGGGGGGGCGTGGCTACACCTTC. Translation gives CATGGGRGYTF.

The chain recombines TRBV29-1 with TRBJ1-2; no clear D gene. This CDR3 comprises 17 residues. V was cut by 0 bases and J by 4 bases, with 21 bases left in between. Germline CDR1 is SQVTM and CDR2 is ANQGSEA. In nucleotides, the CDR3 is TGCAGCGTTGAAGACCCGGGCCGCCCCAGTCCGGTCTATGGCTACACCTTC. It translates to CSVEDPGRPSPVYGYTF. Full variable domain (remainder filled in from reference TRBV29-1 and TRBJ1-2): SAVISQKPSRDICQRGTSLTIQCQVDSQVTMMFWYRQQPGQSLTLIATANQGSEATYESGFVIDKFPISRPNLTFSTLTVSNMSPEDSSIYLCSVEDPGRPSPVYGYTFGSGTRLTVV.

This chain uses TRBV20-1 with TRBJ2-5; 10 bases map to TRBD2. Losses at the gene ends were 4 bases for V and 5 bases for J; bases not matched to a gene: 7. Germline loops: CDR1 DFQATT, CDR2 SNEGSKA (reference sequence). This CDR3 comprises 14 residues. This CDR3 reads CSAISGGPRETQYF. CDR3 coding DNA: TGCAGTGCTATTAGCGGGGGGCCCCGGGAGACCCAGTACTTC.

This clonotype was counted a single time. V usage is TRBV6-2 or TRBV6-3 and J usage is TRBJ2-7; D is uncertain. The CDR3 length is 13 residues. Germline V CDR1 and CDR2: MNHEY, SVGEGT. Trimming removed 2 bases at V and 3 bases at J, with 8 bases between. DNA for the CDR3: TGTGCCAGCAGTTACGAGGCTAACTACGAGCAGTACTTC. It translates to CASSYEANYEQYF.

The V call is TRBV30, the J call TRBJ1-1; tentatively, D is TRBD1 (5 bases). The CDR3 has 16 amino acids. Trimming took off 0 bases at V and 0 bases at J, with 14 bases between the two ends. Germline lookup yields CDR1 GTSNPN and CDR2 SVGIG (reference sequence). CDR3 nucleotide sequence: TGTGCCTGGAGTGTAAGAGGTTTGGGGCTGAACACTGAAGCTTTCTTT. Residues: CAWSVRGLGLNTEAFF.

Note on this clonotype: A read error may account for a junction end that differs from germline. The chain joins TRBV5-1 to TRBJ2-7; D uncertain. CDR3 length equals 13 residues. The germline CDR1 and CDR2 sequences are SGHRS and YFSETQ. CDR3 protein: CASRLEGIYEQYF. CDR3 DNA: TGCGCCAGCAGATTGGAAGGTATCTACGAGCAGTACTTC.

This rearrangement joins TRBV9 to TRBJ2-7; 14 bases are a match to TRBD2. Germline V gives CDR1 SGDLS, CDR2 YYNGEE. The CDR3 spans 15 residues. Trimming at V came to 4 bases and at J to 3 bases, leaving 3 bases not matched to a gene. The CDR3: CASSTGTSGGYEQYF. DNA of the CDR3: TGTGCCAGCAGCACCGGGACTAGCGGGGGCTACGAGCAGTACTTC. Combining the CDR3 with reference TRBV9 and TRBJ2-7 gives the whole variable domain DSGVTQTPKHLITATGQRVTLRCSPRSGDLSVYWYQQSLDQGLQFLIQYYNGEERAKGNILERFSAQQFPDLHSELNLSSLELGDSALYFCASSTGTSGGYEQYFGPGTRLTVT.

V usage is TRBV15 and J usage is TRBJ1-2, with TRBD1 matching 7 bases. The CDR3 runs to 16 residues. V trimming: 7 bases; J trimming: 6 bases; junction bases outside the gene matches: 17. Germline V gene data show CDR1 as LNHNV and CDR2 as YYDKDF (reference sequence). Here the CDR3 reads CATTRETAPQGDGYTF. The CDR3 DNA sequence: TGTGCCACCACAAGAGAGACAGCGCCCCAGGGGGATGGCTACACCTTC.

The chain recombines TRBV27 with TRBJ2-3; D might be TRBD1 or TRBD2, each matching 6 bases. Germline loops: CDR1 MNHEY, CDR2 SMNVEV (reference sequence). The CDR3 is made up of 13 amino acids. V dropped 5 bases and J dropped 4 bases, with 10 bases sitting between them. The CDR3 spells CASSPRGADTQYF. The CDR3 DNA reads as TGTGCCAGCAGTCCGAGGGGGGCAGATACGCAGTATTTT.

This chain joins TRBV9 and TRBJ1-2; the match to TRBD1 covers 9 bases. Losses at the gene ends were 4 bases for V and 4 bases for J; bases not matched to a gene: 8. The germline gives CDR1 SGDLS, CDR2 YYNGEE. This CDR3 is built from 15 residues. The CDR3 nucleotides read TGTGCCAGCAGCTCCCAGACAGGGGGGGTCTATGGCTACACCTTC. Translation: CASSSQTGGVYGYTF.

The genes are TRBV5-1 and TRBJ1-1; D uncertain. Trimming shortened V by 4 bases and J by 7 bases, and 17 bases separated the two germline ends. From germline, CDR1 is SGHRS and CDR2 YFSETQ. The CDR3 loop spans 14 amino acids. CDR3 sequence (DNA): TGCGCCAGCAGCCTCAACGTCGGGGAGGGTGAAGCTTTCTTT. It is translated as CASSLNVGEGEAFF. Looking up the rest from reference TRBV5-1 and TRBJ1-1 gives the full variable domain: KAGVTQTPRYLIKTRGQQVTLSCSPISGHRSVSWYQQTPGQGLQFLFEYFSETQRNKGNFPGRFSGRQFSNSRSEMNVSTLELGDSALYLCASSLNVGEGEAFFGQGTRLTVV.

The CDR3 DNA sequence: TGTGCCAGCAAGGCCTACGGACAGGGGAATGGCTACACCTTC. Its protein product is CASKAYGQGNGYTF. The V and J genes are TRBV6-6 and TRBJ1-2, with 9 bases lining up with TRBD1. Looked up from germline, CDR1 is MNHNY and CDR2 is SVGAGI (reference sequence). V was clipped by 7 bases and J by 6 bases; unmatched bases: 9. This CDR3 comprises 14 residues.

The chain is built from TRBV30 and TRBJ1-2; D is unclear. CDR3 size: 14 residues. The germline gives CDR1 GTSNPN, CDR2 SVGIG (reference sequence). Trimming stripped 1 base from V and 3 bases from J, with 12 bases between. The CDR3 here is CAWSDPREDYGYTF. DNA of the CDR3: TGTGCCTGGAGTGACCCGAGGGAGGACTATGGCTACACCTTC.

The chain employs TRBV7-2 and TRBJ1-1; 7 bases fit TRBD1. With 5 bases clipped from V and 1 base from J, the junction kept 4 bases outside the gene matches. The germline gives CDR1 SGHTA, CDR2 FQGNSA. There are 14 residues in the CDR3. CDR3 DNA: TGTGCCAGCAGCCCTTACAGGGGGAACACTGAAGCTTTCTTT. Its protein product is CASSPYRGNTEAFF. Looking up the rest from reference TRBV7-2 and TRBJ1-1 gives the full variable domain: GAGVSQSPSNKVTEKGKDVELRCDPISGHTALYWYRQSLGQGLEFLIYFQGNSAPDKSGLPSDRFSAERTGGSVSTLTIQRTQQEDSAVYLCASSPYRGNTEAFFGQGTRLTVV.

The chain employs TRBV7-8 and TRBJ2-3; D gene ambiguous. Germline V gene lookup returns CDR1 SGHVS and CDR2 FQNEAQ. The length of the CDR3 is 16 residues. V was trimmed by 5 bases and J by 4 bases, leaving 19 bases between them. The CDR3 loop reads CASSPSVAMGPDTQYF. The DNA of the CDR3 is TGTGCCAGCAGCCCCTCTGTGGCTATGGGCCCAGATACGCAGTATTTT.

The CDR3 loop is CAWTPNGADEQYF. In DNA, the CDR3 is TGTGCCTGGACTCCCAACGGGGCCGACGAGCAGTACTTC. The chain is built from TRBV30 and TRBJ2-7; D is possibly TRBD1 or TRBD2 (5 bases each). The CDR3 sequence is 13 residues long. Germline V CDR1 and CDR2: GTSNPN, SVGIG (reference sequence). The germline V and J ends were trimmed by 4 bases and 5 bases, with 15 bases remaining between them. Supplemented by reference TRBV30 and TRBJ2-7, the full variable domain reads SQTIHQWPATLVQPVGSPLSLECTVEGTSNPNLYWYRQAAGRGLQLLFYSVGIGQISSEVPQNLSASRPQDRQFILSSKKLLLSDSGFYLCAWTPNGADEQYFGPGTRLTVT.

The gene calls are TRBV30 and TRBJ2-2; 8 bases are a match to TRBD2. CDR3 length equals 16 residues. V gave up 6 bases and J gave up 6 bases; unmatched junction bases: 15. Germline V gene sequence: CDR1 GTSNPN, CDR2 SVGIG (reference sequence). In DNA, the CDR3 is TGTGCCTGTACCTCCGGGGGGGCGTCACTCGCCGGGGAGCTGTTTTTT. This sequence encodes CACTSGGASLAGELFF.

The chain links TRBV7-9 to TRBJ1-4, with unresolved D. Looked up from germline, CDR1 is SEHNR and CDR2 is FQNEAQ (reference sequence). Trimming took off 4 bases at V and 8 bases at J, with 5 bases between the two ends. CDR3 length: 11 residues. The CDR3 region has the DNA TGTGCCAGCAGCTACGGGGAAAAACTGTTTTTT. It is translated as CASSYGEKLFF.

The chain joins TRBV3-1 to TRBJ2-7; 11 bases map to TRBD1. CDR3 length: 16 residues. Losses at the gene ends were 5 bases for V and 2 bases for J; bases not matched to a gene: 8. CDR1 LGHDT and CDR2 YNNKEL come from the germline V gene (reference sequence). The CDR3 region has the DNA TGTGCCAGCAGCGGAGTCAGGGACAGGGGGACCTACGAGCAGTACTTC. This encodes CASSGVRDRGTYEQYF.

This clonotype was seen once. The rearrangement uses TRBV12-3 or TRBV12-4 and TRBJ1-2; a weak D match, TRBD1 (5 bases). The CDR3 has 15 amino acids. Trimming took off 4 bases at V and 4 bases at J, with 16 bases between the two ends. The CDR3 sequence is CASSSLPEGIYGYTF. CDR3 sequence (DNA): TGTGCCAGCAGTTCGCTCCCAGAGGGGATCTATGGCTACACCTTC.

This chain uses TRBV5-1 with TRBJ2-5; maybe TRBD2 (6 bases). V lost 4 bases and J lost 5, with 15 bases in between. The length of the CDR3 is 14 residues. Germline loops: CDR1 SGHRS, CDR2 YFSETQ. CDR3 coding DNA: TGCGCCAGCAGCGCGGGGAACTCCCGGGAGACCCAGTACTTC. Translation gives CASSAGNSRETQYF.

The chain employs TRBV30 and TRBJ1-1; D gene unclear. The V gene's germline CDR1 is GTSNPN and CDR2 SVGIG (reference sequence). The V end lost 2 bases, the J end lost 5 bases, and 9 bases lay between the germline ends. This CDR3 region has 12 residues. Here the CDR3 DNA reads TGTGCCTGGAGTCCGGCAAGGACTGAAGCTTTCTTT. As protein: CAWSPARTEAFF.

The rearrangement uses TRBV12-3 or TRBV12-4 and TRBJ1-2; TRBD1 might be the D (5 bases). The CDR3 runs to 11 residues. V was clipped by 6 bases and J by 9 bases, with 11 bases between them. CDR3 coding DNA: TGTGCCAGCAGGGTACAGGCGAGCTACACCTTC. It yields the protein CASRVQASYTF.

J is TRBJ2-1 and V is TRBV20-1; TRBD2 agrees at 11 bases. V lost 0 bases, J lost 2 bases, and 0 bases stayed unmatched. CDR1 and CDR2 (germline): DFQATT, SNEGSKA (reference sequence). CDR3 length: 15 amino acids. The CDR3 protein is CSARDSGRAYNEQFF. Here the CDR3 DNA reads TGCAGTGCTAGAGATAGCGGGAGGGCCTACAATGAGCAGTTCTTC.

The V gene is TRBV18, the J gene TRBJ2-7, with 11 positions matching TRBD2. Germline V gives CDR1 KGHSH, CDR2 LQKENI. The CDR3 has 14 amino acids. Trimming at V came to 6 bases and at J to 7 bases, leaving 8 bases not matched to a gene. CDR3 coding DNA: TGTGCCAGCTCGCCGGGTAGCGGGAGGGAAGAGCAGTACTTC. Translated, it gives CASSPGSGREEQYF.

The genes are TRBV7-2 and TRBJ2-1, with D maybe TRBD2 (6 bases). V dropped 4 bases and J dropped 6 bases, with 19 bases sitting between them. Germline V gene lookup returns CDR1 SGHTA and CDR2 FQGNSA. The CDR3 is made up of 16 amino acids. DNA for the CDR3: TGTGCCAGCAGCTCCTCACTAGCAGACAGATTCAATGAGCAGTTCTTC. Translated, it gives CASSSSLADRFNEQFF.

The chain recombines TRBV7-2 with TRBJ1-2, with no clear D. V was pared by 3 bases and J by 2 bases, with 13 bases between. The CDR3 spans 15 residues. Per germline, CDR1 SGHTA and CDR2 FQGNSA. The CDR3 coding sequence is TGTGCCAGCAGCTTCGGCCGTGGGAGAAACTATGGCTACACCTTC. It translates to CASSFGRGRNYGYTF. Supplemented by reference TRBV7-2 and TRBJ1-2, the full variable domain reads GAGVSQSPSNKVTEKGKDVELRCDPISGHTALYWYRQSLGQGLEFLIYFQGNSAPDKSGLPSDRFSAERTGGSVSTLTIQRTQQEDSAVYLCASSFGRGRNYGYTFGSGTRLTVV.